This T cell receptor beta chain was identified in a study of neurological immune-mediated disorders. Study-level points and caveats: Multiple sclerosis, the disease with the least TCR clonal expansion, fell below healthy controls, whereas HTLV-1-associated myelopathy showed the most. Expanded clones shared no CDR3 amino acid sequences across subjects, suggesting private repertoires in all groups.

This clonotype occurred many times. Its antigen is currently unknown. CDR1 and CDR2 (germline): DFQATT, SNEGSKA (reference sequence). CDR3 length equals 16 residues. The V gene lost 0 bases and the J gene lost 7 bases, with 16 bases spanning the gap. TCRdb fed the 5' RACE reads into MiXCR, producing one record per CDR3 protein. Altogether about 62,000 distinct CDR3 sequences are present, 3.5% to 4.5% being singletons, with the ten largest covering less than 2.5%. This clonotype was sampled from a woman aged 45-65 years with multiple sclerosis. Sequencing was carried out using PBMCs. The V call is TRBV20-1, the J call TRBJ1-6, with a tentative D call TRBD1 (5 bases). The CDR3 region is CSARDSGGKNNSPLHF. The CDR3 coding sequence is TGCAGTGCTAGAGATAGCGGGGGAAAAAACAATTCACCCCTCCACTTT.